The 22 T cell receptor beta chains presented below share a single source sample, sequenced in a study of OX40 agonist ivuxolimab in advanced cancers. Preparation of the library involved the immunoSEQ multiplex PCR assay. As stored in TCRdb, this immuneACCESS dataset retains in-frame rearrangements with V and J assigned. A fraction of the clones does not appear; measured against another copy, unresolved V genes explain less than half of the discrepancy, and the remainder lacks a known reason. The sample table records 57,000 or so clones; around 83% of these occur just once. The ten top clones hold less than 4% of the sample. This material consisted of CD4+ or CD8+ T cells sorted from blood, taken in a trial of the OX40 agonist ivuxolimab. These receptors all come from an adult with an advanced solid tumor such as melanoma, head and neck, liver or kidney cancer.

The genes are TRBV6-5 and TRBJ1-2; D not certain. Germline lookup yields CDR1 MNHEY and CDR2 SVGAGI. This CDR3 spans 13 amino acids. The V and J ends lost 5 bases and 8 bases respectively, with 15 bases between them. CDR3 loop: CASSPDPPRGYTF. The CDR3 DNA sequence: TGTGCCAGCAGTCCCGATCCCCCCCGGGGCTACACCTTC.

This chain links TRBV21-1 with TRBJ2-5; TRBD1, the D gene given by the table, was not confirmed from the DNA. TRBV21-1 is classified as a pseudogene. The CDR3 sequence is 18 residues long. CDR3 region: CASRKVGGQLPKQETQYF. CDR3 bases: TGTGCCAGCAGAAAAGTGGGGGGACAGCTACCTAAGCAAGAGACCCAGTACTTC.

This clone has just a few counts. The J gene is TRBJ2-2, the V gene TRBV5-4; 10 bases are a match to TRBD2. CDR3 length: 15 amino acids. CDR1 SGHNT and CDR2 YYREEE come from the germline V gene (reference sequence). After removal of 1 base from V and 5 bases from J, the junction contained 2 bases not matched to a gene. The CDR3 reads CASSLSSGGTGELFF. DNA for the CDR3: TGTGCCAGCAGCTTGTCTAGCGGGGGAACCGGGGAGCTGTTTTTT.

Note on this clone: Other DNA sequences in this specimen translate into the identical CDR3. The CDR3 DNA reads as TGTGCCAGCAGTGAATTTCTCGTGGGCTCGAGTCAGCCCCAGCATTTT. It translates to CASSEFLVGSSQPQHF. The chain carries TRBV6-1 and TRBJ1-5; D unresolved. The CDR3 covers 16 residues. V dropped 2 bases and J dropped 6 bases, with 17 bases sitting between them. The germline V gene encodes CDR1 MNHNS and CDR2 SASEGT.

The chain recombines TRBV4-1 with TRBJ2-2; a possible D gene is TRBD2 (5 bases). Germline CDR1 is MGHRA and CDR2 is YSYEKL. The V end was cut by 8 bases, the J end by 1 base, with 17 bases between. There are 16 residues in the CDR3. The CDR3 DNA is TGCGCCAGCCGGTCTACGACGGGATTGAACACCGGGGAGCTGTTTTTT. Translated: CASRSTTGLNTGELFF.

The chain combines TRBV7-9 with TRBJ2-1; D is possibly TRBD1 (6 bases). Per germline, CDR1 SEHNR and CDR2 FQNEAQ (reference sequence). This CDR3 spans 13 amino acids. The V gene lost 3 bases and the J gene lost 8 bases, with 11 bases spanning the gap. CDR3 sequence reads: CASSFNSGDEQFF. The CDR3 DNA reads TGTGCCAGCAGCTTCAATTCAGGGGATGAGCAGTTCTTC.

The CDR3 protein is CASSIRGLAHNEQFF. The CDR3 coding sequence is TGTGCCAGCAGCATCAGGGGACTGGCACACAATGAGCAGTTCTTC. The chain links TRBV7-3 to TRBJ2-1; D possibly matches TRBD1 or TRBD2 (6 bases each). Germline V lookup: CDR1 SGHTA, CDR2 FQGTGA. There are 15 residues in the CDR3. V was pared by 5 bases and J by 5 bases, with 16 bases between. Based on the CDR3 plus reference TRBV7-3 and TRBJ2-1, the full variable domain is GAGVSQTPSNKVTEKGKYVELRCDPISGHTALYWYRQSLGQGPEFLIYFQGTGAADDSGLPNDRFFAVRPEGSVSTLKIQRTERGDSAVYLCASSIRGLAHNEQFFGPGTRLTVL.

This chain uses TRBV11-2 with TRBJ1-1; D unresolved. CDR3 length equals 13 residues. Germline CDR1 reads SGHAT; CDR2 reads FQNNGV. The V gene lost 0 bases and the J gene lost 8 bases, with 10 bases spanning the gap. The CDR3 sequence is CASSLERQREAFF. In DNA, the CDR3 is TGTGCCAGCAGCTTAGAGCGGCAAAGAGAAGCTTTCTTT.

The CDR3 bases are TGTGCCAGCAGTTCAGGGTTACCCGGAAACACCATATATTTT. As protein: CASSSGLPGNTIYF. The chain uses TRBV2 and TRBJ1-3, with a weak D call TRBD1 (5 bases). Trimming left V 5 bases short and J 4 bases short, with 12 bases between. The length of the CDR3 is 14 residues. CDR1 SNHLY and CDR2 FYNNEI come from the germline V gene.

The rearrangement links TRBV28 to TRBJ2-3, with D perhaps matching TRBD2 (6 bases). Trimming stripped 6 bases from V and 2 bases from J, with 15 bases between. Germline CDR1 is MDHEN and CDR2 is SYDVKM. The CDR3 loop spans 15 amino acids. CDR3 amino acids: CASSTAGPDTDTQYF. The CDR3 DNA reads as TGTGCCAGCAGCACTGCGGGACCTGACACAGATACGCAGTATTTT.

The rearrangement joins TRBV10-3 to TRBJ1-2, with no clear D. CDR1 and CDR2 (germline): ENHRY, SYGVKD. The CDR3 extends over 12 amino acids. Trimming took 8 bases from V and 0 from J, leaving 7 bases between them. This CDR3 is CAIERANYGYTF. DNA for the CDR3: TGTGCCATCGAGAGGGCTAACTATGGCTACACCTTC.

A single count supports this clone. V gene TRBV5-1 combines with J gene TRBJ1-4; TRBD1 agrees at 8 bases. Trimming took 1 base from V and 5 from J; bases not matched to a gene: 7. The CDR3 runs 16 residues. Germline V lookup: CDR1 SGHRS, CDR2 YFSETQ. This CDR3 is CASSLTGGGGNEKLFF. In DNA, the CDR3 is TGCGCCAGCAGCTTGACAGGGGGAGGCGGGAATGAAAAACTGTTTTTT. The whole variable domain, remainder taken from reference TRBV5-1 and TRBJ1-4, is KAGVTQTPRYLIKTRGQQVTLSCSPISGHRSVSWYQQTPGQGLQFLFEYFSETQRNKGNFPGRFSGRQFSNSRSEMNVSTLELGDSALYLCASSLTGGGGNEKLFFGSGTQLSVL.

This rearrangement joins TRBV9 to TRBJ1-1; D gene ambiguous. The CDR3 is 13 amino acids. V lost 0 bases and J lost 0, with 3 bases in between. CDR1 SGDLS and CDR2 YYNGEE come from the germline V gene. The CDR3 is CASSVELNTEAFF. The CDR3 DNA is TGTGCCAGCAGCGTAGAGCTGAACACTGAAGCTTTCTTT.

The chain employs TRBV18 and TRBJ2-5; no reliable D call. The V and J ends lost 3 bases and 4 bases respectively, with 12 bases between them. CDR3 size: 14 residues. Germline CDR1 KGHSH, CDR2 LQKENI. CDR3 sequence: CASSPTYRRETQYF. Here the CDR3 DNA reads TGTGCCAGCTCACCGACGTACCGCAGAGAGACCCAGTACTTC.

The V gene is TRBV7-2, the J gene TRBJ2-7; weak D call: TRBD2 (5 bases). V was pared by 4 bases and J by 4 bases, with 11 bases between. This CDR3 contains 13 residues. Germline-derived CDR1 and CDR2 are SGHTA and FQGNSA. The CDR3 here is CASSSLDSYEQYF. As DNA, the CDR3 is TGTGCCAGCAGCTCCTTGGACTCTTACGAGCAGTACTTC. The full variable domain, rest sourced from reference TRBV7-2 and TRBJ2-7, is GAGVSQSPSNKVTEKGKDVELRCDPISGHTALYWYRQSLGQGLEFLIYFQGNSAPDKSGLPSDRFSAERTGGSVSTLTIQRTQQEDSAVYLCASSSLDSYEQYFGPGTRLTVT.

The chain uses TRBV6-5 and TRBJ1-6; D perhaps matches TRBD1 (5 bases). V dropped 5 bases and J dropped 10 bases, with 12 bases sitting between them. Germline CDR1 MNHEY, CDR2 SVGAGI. The CDR3 has 13 amino acids. The DNA of the CDR3 is TGTGCCAGCAGTCCGGGGGTTAACTCACCCCTCCACTTT. It codes for CASSPGVNSPLHF.

This chain uses TRBV4-2 with TRBJ1-2; no firm D call. The V and J ends lost 3 bases and 2 bases respectively, with 19 bases between them. CDR1 is LGHNA, CDR2 YNFKEQ, per germline. CDR3 length equals 17 residues. The CDR3 DNA sequence: TGTGCCAGCAGCCAGAATAGCGGACGGGGAGAGAACTATGGCTACACCTTC. It yields the protein CASSQNSGRGENYGYTF.

The V call is TRBV19, the J call TRBJ1-1; TRBD1 aligns across 11 bases. Germline V gives CDR1 LNHDA, CDR2 SQIVND (reference sequence). The J segment lost 1 base and the V segment lost 7 bases, leaving 8 bases of the junction unmatched. The length of the CDR3 is 16 residues. This CDR3 is CASTPGTGGRNTEAFF. The CDR3 DNA reads as TGTGCCAGTACCCCGGGGACAGGGGGTAGGAACACTGAAGCTTTCTTT. Full variable domain (missing parts from reference TRBV19 and TRBJ1-1): DGGITQSPKYLFRKEGQNVTLSCEQNLNHDAMYWYRQDPGQGLRLIYYSQIVNDFQKGDIAEGYSVSREKKESFPLTVTSAQKNPTAFYLCASTPGTGGRNTEAFFGQGTRLTVV.

This clone has a single count. This chain uses TRBV28 with TRBJ1-5; 10 bases are a match to TRBD1. CDR1 and CDR2 from the germline V gene are MDHEN and SYDVKM. After removal of 8 bases from V and 5 bases from J, the junction contained 6 bases not matched to a gene. CDR3 length: 14 residues. As DNA, the CDR3 is TGTGCCAGCCTTGCGGGACAGGGGCATCAGCCCCAGCATTTT. Protein product: CASLAGQGHQPQHF. The entire variable domain, with the rest obtained from reference TRBV28 and TRBJ1-5, is as follows: DVKVTQSSRYLVKRTGEKVFLECVQDMDHENMFWYRQDPGLGLRLIYFSYDVKMKEKGDIPEGYSVSREKKERFSLILESASTNQTSMYLCASLAGQGHQPQHFGDGTRLSIL.

The chain combines TRBV2 with TRBJ2-7, with D uncertain. The germline V gene has CDR1 SNHLY and CDR2 FYNNEI. The CDR3 is made up of 14 amino acids. V was pared by 4 bases and J by 7 bases, with 17 bases between. The CDR3: CASSATAPMGEQYF. Here the CDR3 DNA reads TGTGCCAGCAGTGCCACAGCCCCCATGGGTGAGCAGTACTTC.

The CDR3 region has the DNA TGTGCCAGCAGAACTGGGAGAAACGAGCAGTACTTC. This codes for CASRTGRNEQYF. The chain links TRBV6-5 to TRBJ2-7; possibly TRBD2 for D (5 bases). The length of the CDR3 is 12 residues. Germline CDR1 reads MNHEY; CDR2 reads SVGAGI. V was trimmed by 6 bases and J by 5 bases, leaving 11 bases between them.

The chain employs TRBV10-1 and TRBJ2-1, with D possibly TRBD1 on 5 matching bases. CDR1 is WNHNN and CDR2 is SYGVQD in the germline V gene (reference sequence). V gave up 3 bases and J gave up 3 bases, with 9 bases separating them. The CDR3 is made up of 14 amino acids. CDR3 sequence (DNA): TGCGCCAGCAGTGACCCGACAGTCTACAATGAGCAGTTCTTC. Amino acid sequence: CASSDPTVYNEQFF.